This TCR beta chain was documented in a study of OX40 agonist ivuxolimab in advanced cancers. Study summary: At 0.01 to 10 mg/kg, ivuxolimab was administered intravenously to patients every 2 weeks.

Individuals having autoimmune disease history or systemic immunosuppression were not enrolled. This CDR3 contains 16 residues. Germline V gives CDR1 SGDLS, CDR2 YYNGEE. The trim removed 0 bases at V and 2 bases at J, leaving 7 bases unmatched. This table comes from immunoSEQ multiplex PCR, and its TCRdb copy is limited to in-frame clones, with some not included. This sample has roughly 80,000 clones, with approximately 85% found just once. The chain couples TRBV9 to TRBJ2-5; 7 nucleotides agree with TRBD2. The TCR comes from an adult with an advanced solid tumor such as melanoma, head and neck, liver or kidney cancer. This specimen consisted of CD4+ or CD8+ T cells sorted from blood, obtained in a trial of the OX40 agonist ivuxolimab. The CDR3 bases are TGTGCCAGCAGCGTAGATCACGGGGGGAATCAAGAGACCCAGTACTTC. This encodes CASSVDHGGNQETQYF.